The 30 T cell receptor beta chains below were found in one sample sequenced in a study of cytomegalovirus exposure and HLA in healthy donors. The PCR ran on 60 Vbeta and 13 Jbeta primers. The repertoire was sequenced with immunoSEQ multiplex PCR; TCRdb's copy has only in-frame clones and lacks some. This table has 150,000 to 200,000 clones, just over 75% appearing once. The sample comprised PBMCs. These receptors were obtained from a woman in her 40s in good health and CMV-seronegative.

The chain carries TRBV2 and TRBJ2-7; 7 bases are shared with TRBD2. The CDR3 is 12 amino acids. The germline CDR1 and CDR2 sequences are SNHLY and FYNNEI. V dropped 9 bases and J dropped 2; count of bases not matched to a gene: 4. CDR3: CASGGGTYEQYF. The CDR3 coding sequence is TGTGCCAGTGGGGGGGGTACCTACGAGCAGTACTTC.

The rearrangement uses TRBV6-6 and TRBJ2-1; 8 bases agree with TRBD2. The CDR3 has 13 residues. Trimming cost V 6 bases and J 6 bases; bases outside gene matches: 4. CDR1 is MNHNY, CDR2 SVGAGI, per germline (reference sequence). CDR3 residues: CASSGGGANEQFF. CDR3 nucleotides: TGTGCCAGCAGCGGGGGGGGTGCCAATGAGCAGTTCTTC.

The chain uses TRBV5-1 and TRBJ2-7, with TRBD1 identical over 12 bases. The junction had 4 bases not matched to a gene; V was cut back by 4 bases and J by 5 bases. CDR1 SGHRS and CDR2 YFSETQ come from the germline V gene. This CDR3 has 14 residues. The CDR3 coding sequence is TGCGCCAGCAGCCGGGGGACAGGGGGCCACGAGCAGTACTTC. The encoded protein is CASSRGTGGHEQYF.

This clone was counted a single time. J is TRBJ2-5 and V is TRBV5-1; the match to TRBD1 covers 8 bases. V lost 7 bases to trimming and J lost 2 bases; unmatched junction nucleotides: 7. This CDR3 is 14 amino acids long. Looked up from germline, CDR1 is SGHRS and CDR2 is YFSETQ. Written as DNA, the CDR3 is TGCGCCAGCCGCCAGGGACAGGAACAAGAGACCCAGTACTTC. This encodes CASRQGQEQETQYF.

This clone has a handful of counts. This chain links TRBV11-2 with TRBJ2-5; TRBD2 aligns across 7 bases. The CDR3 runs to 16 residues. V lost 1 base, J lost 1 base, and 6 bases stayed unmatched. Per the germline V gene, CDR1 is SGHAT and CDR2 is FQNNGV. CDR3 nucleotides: TGTGCCAGCAGCTTAGTGCTAGCGGAAGCCCAAGAGACCCAGTACTTC. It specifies CASSLVLAEAQETQYF.

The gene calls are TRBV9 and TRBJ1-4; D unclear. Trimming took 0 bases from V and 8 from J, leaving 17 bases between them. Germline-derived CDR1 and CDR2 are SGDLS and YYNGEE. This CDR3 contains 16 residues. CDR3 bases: TGTGCCAGCAGCGTAGGAACCCAACTCGGAGGGGAAAAACTGTTTTTT. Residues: CASSVGTQLGGEKLFF.

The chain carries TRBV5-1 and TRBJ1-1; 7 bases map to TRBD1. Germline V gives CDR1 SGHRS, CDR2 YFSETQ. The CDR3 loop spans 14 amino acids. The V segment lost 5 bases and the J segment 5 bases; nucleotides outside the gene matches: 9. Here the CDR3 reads CASSLGQAGTEAFF. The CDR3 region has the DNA TGCGCCAGCAGTTTAGGACAGGCTGGGACTGAAGCTTTCTTT.

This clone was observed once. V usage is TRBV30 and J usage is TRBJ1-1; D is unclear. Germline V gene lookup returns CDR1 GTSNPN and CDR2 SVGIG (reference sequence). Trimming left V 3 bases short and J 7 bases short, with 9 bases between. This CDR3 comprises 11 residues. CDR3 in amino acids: CAWRTSVEAFF. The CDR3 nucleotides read TGTGCCTGGAGAACGAGCGTTGAAGCTTTCTTT.

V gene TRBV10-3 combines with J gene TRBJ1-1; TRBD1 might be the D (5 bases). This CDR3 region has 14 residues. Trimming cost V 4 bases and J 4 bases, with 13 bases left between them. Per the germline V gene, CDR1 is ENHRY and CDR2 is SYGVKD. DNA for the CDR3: TGTGCCATCAGTGCCGGGCAGGGTCGCACTGAAGCTTTCTTT. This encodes CAISAGQGRTEAFF.

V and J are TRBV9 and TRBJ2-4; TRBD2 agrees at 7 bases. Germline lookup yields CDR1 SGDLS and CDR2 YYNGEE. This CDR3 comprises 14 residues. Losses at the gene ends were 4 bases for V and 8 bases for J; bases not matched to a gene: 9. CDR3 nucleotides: TGTGCCAGCAGCCCTACCGGACTAGTAGACATTCAGTACTTC. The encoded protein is CASSPTGLVDIQYF.

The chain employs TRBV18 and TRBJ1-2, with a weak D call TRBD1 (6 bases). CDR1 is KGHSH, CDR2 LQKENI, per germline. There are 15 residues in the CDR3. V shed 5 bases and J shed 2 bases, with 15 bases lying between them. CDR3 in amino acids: CASSSSGDRNYGYTF. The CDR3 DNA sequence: TGTGCCAGCTCATCCTCAGGGGACCGAAACTATGGCTACACCTTC.

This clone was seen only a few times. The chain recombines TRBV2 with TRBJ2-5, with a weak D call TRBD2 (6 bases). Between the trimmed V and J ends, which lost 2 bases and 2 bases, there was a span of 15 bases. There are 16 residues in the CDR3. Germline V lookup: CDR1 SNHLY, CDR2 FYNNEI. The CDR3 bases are TGTGCCAGCAGTGAATCGTTGGGGGGTGGGCAAGAGACCCAGTACTTC. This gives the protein CASSESLGGGQETQYF.

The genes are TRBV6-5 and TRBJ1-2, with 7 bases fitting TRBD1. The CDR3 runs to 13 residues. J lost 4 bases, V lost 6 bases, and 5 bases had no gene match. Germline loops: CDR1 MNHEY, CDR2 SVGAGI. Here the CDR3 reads CASRRGHRYGYTF. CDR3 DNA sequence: TGTGCCAGCAGGAGGGGGCATCGCTATGGCTACACCTTC.

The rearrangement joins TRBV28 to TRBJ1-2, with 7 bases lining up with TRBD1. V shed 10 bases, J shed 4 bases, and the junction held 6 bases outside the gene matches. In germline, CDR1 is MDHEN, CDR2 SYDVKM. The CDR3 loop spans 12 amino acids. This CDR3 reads CATQNRGYGYTF. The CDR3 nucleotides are TGTGCCACACAAAACAGGGGCTATGGCTACACCTTC.

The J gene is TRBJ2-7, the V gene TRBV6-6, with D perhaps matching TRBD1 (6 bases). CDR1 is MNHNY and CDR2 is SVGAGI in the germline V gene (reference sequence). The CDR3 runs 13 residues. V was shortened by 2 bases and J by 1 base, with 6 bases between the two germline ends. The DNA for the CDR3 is TGTGCCAGCAGTTACAGGGGGTCCTACGAGCAGTACTTC. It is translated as CASSYRGSYEQYF.

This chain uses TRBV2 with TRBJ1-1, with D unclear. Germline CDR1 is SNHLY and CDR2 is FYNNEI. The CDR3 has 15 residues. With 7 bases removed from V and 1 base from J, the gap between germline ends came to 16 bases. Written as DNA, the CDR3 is TGTGCCAGCACCGAGAGGAATCGGGGGAACACTGAAGCTTTCTTT. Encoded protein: CASTERNRGNTEAFF.

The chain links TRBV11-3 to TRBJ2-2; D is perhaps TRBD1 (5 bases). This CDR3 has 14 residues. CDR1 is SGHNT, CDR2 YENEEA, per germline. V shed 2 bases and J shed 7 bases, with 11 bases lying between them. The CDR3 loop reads CASSLLFQGGELFF. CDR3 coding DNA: TGTGCCAGCAGCTTATTGTTTCAGGGCGGGGAGCTGTTTTTT.

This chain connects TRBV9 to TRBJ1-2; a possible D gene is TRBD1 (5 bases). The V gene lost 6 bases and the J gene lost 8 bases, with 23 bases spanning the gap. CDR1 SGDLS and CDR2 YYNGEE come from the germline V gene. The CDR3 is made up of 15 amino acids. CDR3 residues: CASTPSVAGPVGYTF. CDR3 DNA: TGTGCCAGCACCCCATCCGTGGCAGGGCCGGTAGGCTACACCTTC.

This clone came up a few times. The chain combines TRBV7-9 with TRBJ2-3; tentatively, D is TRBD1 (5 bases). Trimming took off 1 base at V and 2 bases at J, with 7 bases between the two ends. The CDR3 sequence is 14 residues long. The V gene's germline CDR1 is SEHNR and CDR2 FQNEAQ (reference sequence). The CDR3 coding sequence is TGTGCCAGCAGCTTAGGACAGAACACAGATACGCAGTATTTT. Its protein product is CASSLGQNTDTQYF. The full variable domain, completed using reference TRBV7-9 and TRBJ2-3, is DTGVSQNPRHKITKRGQNVTFRCDPISEHNRLYWYRQTLGQGPEFLTYFQNEAQLEKSRLLSDRFSAERPKGSFSTLEIQRTEQGDSAMYLCASSLGQNTDTQYFGPGTRLTVL.

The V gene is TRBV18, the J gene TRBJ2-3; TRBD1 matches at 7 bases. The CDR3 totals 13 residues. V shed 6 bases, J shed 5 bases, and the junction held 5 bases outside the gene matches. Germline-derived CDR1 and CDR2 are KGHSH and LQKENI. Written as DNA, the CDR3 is TGTGCCAGCTCTCCGGGACAGCTAGATACGCAGTATTTT. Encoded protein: CASSPGQLDTQYF.

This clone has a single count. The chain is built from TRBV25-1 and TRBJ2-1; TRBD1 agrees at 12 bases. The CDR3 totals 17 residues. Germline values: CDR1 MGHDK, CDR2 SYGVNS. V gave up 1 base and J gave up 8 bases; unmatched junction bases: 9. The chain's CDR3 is CASSESVRDRGLHEQFF. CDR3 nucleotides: TGTGCCAGCAGTGAATCAGTCAGGGACAGGGGGCTCCATGAGCAGTTCTTC.

This CDR3 is CASSYSHAGNEQFF. For the CDR3, the DNA is TGTGCCAGCAGTTACTCCCACGCGGGAAATGAGCAGTTCTTC. The V and J genes are TRBV6-5 and TRBJ2-1, with TRBD2 as a possible D gene (6 bases). V was trimmed by 0 bases and J by 7 bases, leaving 10 bases between them. Germline V CDR1 and CDR2: MNHEY, SVGAGI. This CDR3 has 14 residues.

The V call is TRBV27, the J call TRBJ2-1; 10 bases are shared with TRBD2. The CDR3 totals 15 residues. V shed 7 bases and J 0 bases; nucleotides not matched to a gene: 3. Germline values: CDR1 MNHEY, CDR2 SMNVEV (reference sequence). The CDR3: CASTGLAPSYNEQFF. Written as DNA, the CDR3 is TGTGCCAGCACGGGACTAGCGCCCTCCTACAATGAGCAGTTCTTC.

This CDR3 is CASGDGTGVDTQYF. In nucleotides, the CDR3 is TGTGCCAGCGGAGACGGGACAGGGGTGGATACGCAGTATTTT. This chain links TRBV6-6 with TRBJ2-3; 10 bases match TRBD1. This CDR3 is 14 amino acids long. J was trimmed by 6 bases and V by 8 bases; bases with no gene match: 8. From germline, CDR1 is MNHNY and CDR2 SVGAGI (reference sequence).

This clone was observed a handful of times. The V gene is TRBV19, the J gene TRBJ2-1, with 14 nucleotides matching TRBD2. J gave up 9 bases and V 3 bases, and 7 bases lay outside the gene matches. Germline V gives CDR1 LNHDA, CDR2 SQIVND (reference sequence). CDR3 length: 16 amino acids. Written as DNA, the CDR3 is TGTGCCAGTAGTATGTTGCGGGGACTAGCGGGAGTTGAGCAGTTCTTC. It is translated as CASSMLRGLAGVEQFF.

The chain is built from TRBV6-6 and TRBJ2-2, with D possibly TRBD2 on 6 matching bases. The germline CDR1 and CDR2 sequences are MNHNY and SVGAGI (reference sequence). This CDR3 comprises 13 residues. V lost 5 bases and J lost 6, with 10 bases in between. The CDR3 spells CASSLLAPGELFF. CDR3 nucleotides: TGTGCCAGCAGTCTTCTAGCGCCCGGGGAGCTGTTTTTT.

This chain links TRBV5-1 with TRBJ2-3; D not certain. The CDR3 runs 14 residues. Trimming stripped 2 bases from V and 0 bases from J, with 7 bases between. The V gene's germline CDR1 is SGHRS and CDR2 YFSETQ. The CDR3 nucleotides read TGCGCCAGCAGCTTTGCGGCTAGCACAGATACGCAGTATTTT. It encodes CASSFAASTDTQYF.

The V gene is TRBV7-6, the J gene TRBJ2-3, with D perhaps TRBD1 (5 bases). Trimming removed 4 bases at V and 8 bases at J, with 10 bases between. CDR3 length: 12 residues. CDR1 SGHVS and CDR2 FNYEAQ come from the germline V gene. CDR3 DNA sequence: TGTGCCAGCAGCTCACAGGTCCCTACGCAGTATTTT. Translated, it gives CASSSQVPTQYF.

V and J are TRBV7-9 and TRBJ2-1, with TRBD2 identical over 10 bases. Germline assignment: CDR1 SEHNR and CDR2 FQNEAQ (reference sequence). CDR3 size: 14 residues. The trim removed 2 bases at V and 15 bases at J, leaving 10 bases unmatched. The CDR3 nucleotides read TGTGCCAGCAGCTTATTTGGGCTAGCGGGAGAATGGTTCTTC. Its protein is CASSLFGLAGEWFF.

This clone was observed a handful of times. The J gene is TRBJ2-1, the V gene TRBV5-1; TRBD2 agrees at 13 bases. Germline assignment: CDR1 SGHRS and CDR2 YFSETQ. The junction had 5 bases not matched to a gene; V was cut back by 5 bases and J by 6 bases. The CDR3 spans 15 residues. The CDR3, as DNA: TGCGCCAGCAGATACACTAGCGGGAGGGCCAATGAGCAGTTCTTC. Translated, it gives CASRYTSGRANEQFF.